This T cell receptor beta chain stems from a study of shared clonotypes between healthy human individuals. The repertoire was sequenced with immunoSEQ multiplex PCR; TCRdb's copy has only in-frame clones and lacks some. This sample carries about 1 million clones, roughly 70% of them seen once, and the ten largest clones take nearly 1.5%. The study, taken as a whole, reports: Around 5% was the fraction of naive CD4 clonotypes found shared across four donors. Generation probabilities of non-shared clonotypes were lower (relative to those shared by all four donors).

CDR3 length equals 15 residues. The germline V gene has CDR1 LGHNA and CDR2 YNFKEQ. V dropped 4 bases and J dropped 0; count of bases not matched to a gene: 5. About this clone itself: Antigen specificity is unknown.

Material for sequencing was memory CD4+ T cells sorted from blood. Subset noted: CD45RA-negative fraction. This chain joins TRBV4-2 and TRBJ1-2, with 7 bases aligning to TRBD1. This sequence originates from a young man in good health. For the CDR3, the DNA is TGTGCCAGCAGCCCGGACAGGAACGCTAACTATGGCTACACCTTC. Protein sequence: CASSPDRNANYGYTF.